This entry lists 5 T cell receptor beta chains sequenced from one sample in a study of OX40 agonist ivuxolimab in advanced cancers. Only in-frame clones appear in the TCRdb table, and some are missing; sequencing was by immunoSEQ multiplex PCR. This sample carries around 53,000 clones, over 90% of them seen once, and the ten largest clones take around 18%. The material was CD4+ or CD8+ T cells sorted from blood, obtained in a trial of the OX40 agonist ivuxolimab. The origin of the receptors is an adult with an advanced solid tumor such as melanoma, head and neck, liver or kidney cancer.

For the CDR3, the DNA is TGTGCCAGCAGTGGGACAGGGGATGAATATGGCTACACCTTC. Its translation: CASSGTGDEYGYTF. The chain employs TRBV28 and TRBJ1-2, with TRBD1 matching over 10 bases. Germline CDR1 reads MDHEN; CDR2 reads SYDVKM. The length of the CDR3 is 14 residues. Losses at the gene ends were 5 bases for V and 5 bases for J; bases not matched to a gene: 5.

V is TRBV6-5 and J is TRBJ2-3; D perhaps matches TRBD2 (6 bases). The V end was cut by 11 bases, the J end by 1 base, with 13 bases between. This CDR3 comprises 13 residues. Germline V gene data show CDR1 as MNHEY and CDR2 as SVGAGI. CDR3 sequence: CACRGFGTDTQYF. The CDR3 nucleotides read TGTGCCTGCCGGGGGTTCGGCACAGATACGCAGTATTTT.

The CDR3 region is CASSPWFGNQPQHF. The CDR3 coding sequence is TGCGCCAGCAGCCCCTGGTTTGGGAATCAGCCCCAGCATTTT. This chain uses TRBV4-3 with TRBJ1-5; D gene uncertain. Trimming cost V 4 bases and J 4 bases, with 11 bases left between them. CDR3 length: 14 residues. CDR1 is LGHNA, CDR2 YSLEER, per germline.

The rearrangement links TRBV27 to TRBJ1-6; no clear D gene. The germline V gene encodes CDR1 MNHEY and CDR2 SMNVEV (reference sequence). This CDR3 comprises 14 residues. V was clipped by 6 bases and J by 6 bases, with 12 bases between them. The CDR3 is CASRPMESNSPLHF. The CDR3 coding sequence is TGTGCCAGCAGACCGATGGAGAGTAATTCACCCCTCCACTTT.

V gene TRBV2 combines with J gene TRBJ1-1, with 7 bases that match TRBD1. The ends lost 4 bases at V and 5 bases at J; junction bases unmatched: 7. Germline CDR1 and CDR2: SNHLY and FYNNEI. This CDR3 has 14 amino acids. Here the CDR3 reads CASSAETGRTEAFF. CDR3 DNA: TGTGCCAGCAGTGCAGAGACAGGGCGGACTGAAGCTTTCTTT.